The 20 T cell receptor beta chains reported below all come from one sample, sequenced in a study of blood T cell repertoires in COVID-19. Sequencing used immunoSEQ multiplex PCR; TCRdb keeps in-frame clones, though not all of them. The data contain 110,000 to 150,000 clones, just over 85% of them singletons. The material sequenced was peripheral blood. The source of these receptors is a woman aged 55-69 years with acute or convalescent COVID-19.

V gene TRBV6-5 combines with J gene TRBJ2-2, with D unclear. CDR3 length: 12 amino acids. Trimming shortened V by 7 bases and J by 2 bases, and 5 bases separated the two germline ends. Germline-derived CDR1 and CDR2 are MNHEY and SVGAGI. The CDR3 DNA reads as TGTGCCAGCATCTTTAACACCGGGGAGCTGTTTTTT. Its protein product is CASIFNTGELFF.

The chain joins TRBV5-5 to TRBJ1-2; 8 nucleotides match TRBD1. The CDR3 runs to 17 residues. Per germline, CDR1 SGHKS and CDR2 YYEKEE (reference sequence). The ends lost 0 bases at V and 4 bases at J; junction bases unmatched: 11. The CDR3 nucleotides read TGTGCCAGCAGCTTGGCATTGGCCAGGGGGCAAGGCTATGGCTACACCTTC. This translates into CASSLALARGQGYGYTF.

The chain couples TRBV6-5 to TRBJ1-4, with D possibly matching TRBD1 (6 bases). This CDR3 has 16 residues. Germline CDR1 reads MNHEY; CDR2 reads SVGAGI. Trimming left V 4 bases short and J 4 bases short, with 16 bases between. The CDR3: CASSSYRELGNEKLFF. As DNA, the CDR3 is TGTGCCAGCAGTTCTTACAGGGAGCTTGGTAATGAAAAACTGTTTTTT.

V is TRBV3-1 (or the pseudogene TRBV3-2) and J is TRBJ1-3; 7 nucleotides line up with TRBD1. The CDR3 has 18 amino acids. The germline V gene has CDR1 LGHDT and CDR2 YNNKEL (reference sequence). Trimming cost V 2 bases and J 0 bases; bases outside gene matches: 10. CDR3 coding DNA: TGTGCCAGCAGCCAAAAGAATCGGACAGGATACTCTGGAAACACCATATATTTT. It specifies CASSQKNRTGYSGNTIYF.

The chain uses TRBV6-5 and TRBJ1-1; D is unresolved. Per the germline V gene, CDR1 is MNHEY and CDR2 is SVGAGI. Trimming cost V 5 bases and J 0 bases, with 13 bases left between them. CDR3 length equals 15 residues. The CDR3 nucleotides read TGTGCCAGCAGTAAAACCTACGAACTGAACACTGAAGCTTTCTTT. The encoded protein is CASSKTYELNTEAFF.

The chain links TRBV27 to TRBJ1-3; D ambiguous. Trimming pared 5 bases from V and 0 bases from J, leaving 17 bases between. In germline, CDR1 is MNHEY, CDR2 SMNVEV (reference sequence). CDR3 length: 17 residues. The CDR3 nucleotides are TGTGCCAGCAGTCCTCGTCGGGGTAGCTCCTCTGGAAACACCATATATTTT. It specifies CASSPRRGSSSGNTIYF.

J is TRBJ2-5 and V is TRBV18; 7 nucleotides line up with TRBD1. The CDR3 has 15 amino acids. V was clipped by 2 bases and J by 9 bases; unmatched bases: 12. In germline, CDR1 is KGHSH, CDR2 LQKENI. CDR3 in amino acids: CASSPDQQGTRAQYF. In DNA form, the CDR3 reads TGTGCCAGCTCACCAGACCAACAGGGGACCAGGGCCCAGTACTTC.

The chain links TRBV6-6 to TRBJ2-7; a weak D match, TRBD1 (6 bases). Germline loops: CDR1 MNHNY, CDR2 SVGAGI (reference sequence). V dropped 7 bases and J dropped 3 bases, with 16 bases sitting between them. CDR3 length: 14 amino acids. The CDR3 spells CASIPSGTSYEQYF. The CDR3 nucleotides are TGTGCCAGCATCCCTTCCGGGACAAGCTACGAGCAGTACTTC.

The chain combines TRBV6-2 or TRBV6-3 with TRBJ2-1; the D is unclear. In germline, CDR1 is MNHEY, CDR2 SVGEGT. This CDR3 has 13 amino acids. Trimming removed 5 bases from V and 4 bases from J, with 9 bases in between. The CDR3 DNA sequence: TGTGCCAGCAGTCGACTTAATTACAATGAGCAGTTCTTC. It yields the protein CASSRLNYNEQFF.

The chain employs TRBV6-1 and TRBJ2-2, with 9 positions matching TRBD2. V trimming: 2 bases; J trimming: 7 bases; junction bases outside the gene matches: 8. CDR1 is MNHNS, CDR2 SASEGT, per germline. The CDR3 is made up of 16 amino acids. CDR3 nucleotide sequence: TGTGCCAGCAGTGAATTGTCTAGCGGGGCTGGCGGGGAGCTGTTTTTT. Amino acids: CASSELSSGAGGELFF.

The chain has TRBV5-4 and TRBJ1-2, with TRBD1 matching over 7 bases. This CDR3 spans 15 amino acids. The V and J ends lost 0 bases and 4 bases, in that order; junction bases with no gene match: 6. Per germline, CDR1 SGHNT and CDR2 YYREEE (reference sequence). The CDR3: CASSLGGGVFYGYTF. Written as DNA, the CDR3 is TGTGCCAGCAGCTTGGGAGGGGGCGTTTTCTATGGCTACACCTTC.

This chain links TRBV30 with TRBJ2-7; D might be TRBD2 (7 bases). CDR1 is GTSNPN and CDR2 is SVGIG in the germline V gene (reference sequence). V lost 0 bases and J lost 7, with 10 bases in between. The CDR3 has 12 residues. The CDR3 bases are TGTGCCTGGAGTGTGGGGGGGCGGGAGCAGTACTTC. Protein: CAWSVGGREQYF.

The CDR3 here is CASSPRTGSGAPEYF. The CDR3 DNA reads TGTGCCAGCAGCCCTCGGACCGGTAGCGGGGCCCCCGAGTACTTC. The rearrangement links TRBV4-2 to TRBJ2-5, with 8 bases fitting TRBD2. The germline CDR1 and CDR2 sequences are LGHNA and YNFKEQ. CDR3 length equals 15 residues. The ends lost 4 bases at V and 12 bases at J; junction bases unmatched: 16.

This clone was seen once. The chain recombines TRBV28 with TRBJ1-2; D perhaps matches TRBD1 (6 bases). Germline CDR1 and CDR2: MDHEN and SYDVKM. The CDR3 covers 12 residues. V lost 4 bases, J lost 5 bases, and 8 bases lay in between. CDR3 protein: CASSSQGYGYTF. CDR3 nucleotides: TGTGCCAGCAGTTCACAGGGTTATGGCTACACCTTC.

The rearrangement joins TRBV27 to TRBJ1-5, with D perhaps TRBD1 (5 bases). Trimming removed 2 bases from V and 4 bases from J, with 6 bases in between. This CDR3 has 13 amino acids. Looked up from germline, CDR1 is MNHEY and CDR2 is SMNVEV (reference sequence). The CDR3 loop is CASSLGANQPQHF. The DNA of the CDR3 is TGTGCCAGCAGTTTAGGGGCTAATCAGCCCCAGCATTTT.

The J gene is TRBJ2-5, the V gene TRBV9, with D perhaps TRBD2 (5 bases). V lost 0 bases to trimming and J lost 6 bases, with 15 bases between them. Germline V gene sequence: CDR1 SGDLS, CDR2 YYNGEE. This CDR3 is 15 amino acids long. In DNA, the CDR3 is TGTGCCAGCAGCGTAGATCCTGGGCTCGGGAAGACCCAGTACTTC. As protein: CASSVDPGLGKTQYF. Full variable domain (missing parts from reference TRBV9 and TRBJ2-5): DSGVTQTPKHLITATGQRVTLRCSPRSGDLSVYWYQQSLDQGLQFLIQYYNGEERAKGNILERFSAQQFPDLHSELNLSSLELGDSALYFCASSVDPGLGKTQYFGPGTRLLVL.

This chain links TRBV6-1 with TRBJ2-5; no reliable D call. V dropped 6 bases and J dropped 1 base, with 6 bases sitting between them. The CDR3 is 12 amino acids. CDR1 is MNHNS and CDR2 is SASEGT in the germline V gene. The CDR3 loop reads CASSPVQETQYF. The DNA for the CDR3 is TGTGCCAGCAGCCCAGTCCAAGAGACCCAGTACTTC.

A single count supports this clone. The chain employs TRBV27 and TRBJ2-2, with D maybe TRBD1 (6 bases). Germline CDR1 is MNHEY and CDR2 is SMNVEV (reference sequence). There are 17 residues in the CDR3. V lost 2 bases and J 1 base, leaving 14 bases between the germline ends. CDR3 protein: CASSLPTGTMNTGELFF. CDR3 DNA: TGTGCCAGCAGTTTACCGACCGGGACAATGAACACCGGGGAGCTGTTTTTT.

This clone was seen just once. The rearrangement joins TRBV3-1 (or the pseudogene TRBV3-2) to TRBJ2-7; 11 nucleotides line up with TRBD1. The CDR3 contains 16 residues. CDR1 is LGHDT and CDR2 is YNNKEL in the germline V gene (reference sequence). V shed 1 base and J 6 bases; nucleotides not matched to a gene: 8. CDR3 sequence: CASSQGRGTGGFEQYF. The CDR3 DNA sequence: TGTGCCAGCAGCCAAGGGAGAGGGACAGGGGGTTTCGAGCAGTACTTC.

The chain has TRBV12-5 and TRBJ1-2; 9 bases line up with TRBD1. The CDR3 contains 13 residues. The germline gives CDR1 LGHNT, CDR2 FRNRAP. Trimming removed 1 base from V and 8 bases from J; junction bases left unmatched: 2. The CDR3 bases are TGTGCTAGTGGTTTGGAGGACAGGGGCGGCTACACCTTC. It is translated as CASGLEDRGGYTF. Full variable domain (remainder filled in from reference TRBV12-5 and TRBJ1-2): DARVTQTPRHKVTEMGQEVTMRCQPILGHNTVFWYRQTMMQGLELLAYFRNRAPLDDSGMPKDRFSAEMPDATLATLKIQPSEPRDSAVYFCASGLEDRGGYTFGSGTRLTVV.